The source of this T cell receptor (beta chain) is a study of blood T cells in healthy people across ages. Whole-study findings and limits: Diversity of TCR beta correlated strongly with naive T cell percentage.

There are a few counts of this clonotype. Its specificity is not known. The second PCR ran roughly 6 to 11 cycles with a sample-barcoded 5' primer and J-beta primers. One entry per CDR3 protein, called by TCRdb with MiXCR from the 5' RACE reads. The data show around 800,000 distinct CDR3 sequences, more than 25% seen once. V gave up 3 bases and J gave up 7 bases; unmatched junction bases: 5. Germline V gene sequence: CDR1 DFQATT, CDR2 SNEGSKA (reference sequence). The CDR3 loop spans 13 amino acids. This sample was shared with a second study, whose subject was T cells of mothers and their children. From that second work: Researchers report slightly higher, though non-significant, overlap in related mother-child pairs than in unrelated pairs.

The TCR originated in a boy younger than 18 in good health. The chain carries TRBV20-1 and TRBJ1-4; 7 nucleotides align to TRBD1. What was sequenced was blood. The CDR3 bases are TGCAGTGCTAGGGGGACAGAGACTGAAAAACTGTTTTTT. It yields the protein CSARGTETEKLFF.